The 20 T cell receptor beta chains presented below share a single source sample, sequenced in a study of cytomegalovirus exposure and HLA in healthy donors. This PCR relied on a set of 60 Vbeta primers and 13 Jbeta primers. Assay: immunoSEQ multiplex PCR; the TCRdb copy retains only in-frame clones and omits some. The table includes about 210,000 clones, 75% to 80% detected once. Source material: PBMCs. The receptors here all came from a male donor in good health and CMV-seronegative.

The V call is TRBV25-1, the J call TRBJ2-3, with 9 bases fitting TRBD1. Germline CDR1 reads MGHDK; CDR2 reads SYGVNS. The CDR3 is made up of 15 amino acids. The J segment lost 4 bases and the V segment lost 4 bases, leaving 6 bases of the junction unmatched. CDR3 in DNA: TGTGCCAGCAGTGGAGGGACAGGGTGGGCAGATACGCAGTATTTT. Amino acid sequence: CASSGGTGWADTQYF. The full variable domain, rest sourced from reference TRBV25-1 and TRBJ2-3, is EADIYQTPRYLVIGTGKKITLECSQTMGHDKMYWYQQDPGMELHLIHYSYGVNSTEKGDLSSESTVSRIRTEHFPLTLESARPSHTSQYLCASSGGTGWADTQYFGPGTRLTVL.

The gene calls are TRBV5-4 and TRBJ2-3; D is possibly TRBD1 (6 bases). Per the germline V gene, CDR1 is SGHNT and CDR2 is YYREEE (reference sequence). V gave up 3 bases and J gave up 6 bases, with 20 bases separating them. This CDR3 has 16 residues. CDR3 coding DNA: TGTGCCAGCAGCTCGGCGGAACTCCACAGGGCCGATACGCAGTATTTT. It encodes CASSSAELHRADTQYF.

The genes are TRBV11-2 and TRBJ2-5, with a possible D match to TRBD1 (6 bases). The CDR3 is 14 residues long. The V end lost 9 bases, the J end lost 5 bases, and 19 bases lay between the germline ends. The germline V gene encodes CDR1 SGHAT and CDR2 FQNNGV. The CDR3 loop reads CASTRGQGWETQYF. The DNA for the CDR3 is TGTGCCAGTACACGGGGTCAGGGGTGGGAGACCCAGTACTTC. The full variable domain, rest sourced from reference TRBV11-2 and TRBJ2-5, is EAGVAQSPRYKIIEKRQSVAFWCNPISGHATLYWYQQILGQGPKLLIQFQNNGVVDDSQLPKDRFSAERLKGVDSTLKIQPAKLEDSAVYLCASTRGQGWETQYFGPGTRLLVL.

The J gene is TRBJ2-1, the V gene TRBV19, with 10 bases matching TRBD1. Trimming at V came to 3 bases and at J to 7 bases, leaving 3 bases not matched to a gene. The germline gives CDR1 LNHDA, CDR2 SQIVND (reference sequence). The CDR3 has 14 residues. CDR3 sequence reads: CASSIPGQGNEQFF. DNA for the CDR3: TGTGCCAGTAGTATTCCGGGACAGGGGAATGAGCAGTTCTTC.

V and J are TRBV10-2 and TRBJ1-2, with D uncertain. Trimming stripped 10 bases from V and 0 bases from J, with 12 bases between. Per the germline V gene, CDR1 is WSHSY and CDR2 is SAAADI. The CDR3 covers 13 residues. CDR3 coding DNA: TGCGCCACCTGGGCACAGTCTAACTATGGCTACACCTTC. Translation gives CATWAQSNYGYTF.

The chain recombines TRBV28 with TRBJ1-1, with 7 bases aligning to TRBD1. This CDR3 contains 13 residues. Germline V gives CDR1 MDHEN, CDR2 SYDVKM. Losses at the gene ends were 5 bases for V and 11 bases for J; bases not matched to a gene: 11. The DNA of the CDR3 is TGTGCCAGCAGTCTCCGACAGGGAATCGGGGCTTTCTTT. It is translated as CASSLRQGIGAFF.

The rearrangement joins TRBV7-6 to TRBJ2-2; 7 bases are shared with TRBD1. CDR1 SGHVS and CDR2 FNYEAQ come from the germline V gene. The CDR3 consists of 13 residues. V shed 4 bases and J 6 bases; nucleotides not matched to a gene: 2. The CDR3 DNA reads TGTGCCAGCAGCTCCACAGGGGCCGGGGAGCTGTTTTTT. Translation: CASSSTGAGELFF.

V and J are TRBV6-1 and TRBJ1-2; D uncertain. The CDR3 has 14 residues. Looked up from germline, CDR1 is MNHNS and CDR2 is SASEGT. V was cut by 1 base and J by 4 bases, with 10 bases left in between. The CDR3, as DNA: TGTGCCAGCAGTGAAGACCCCACAGTCTATGGCTACACCTTC. This translates into CASSEDPTVYGYTF.

The CDR3 sequence is CASSPNPDTEAFF. CDR3 DNA: TGTGCCAGCTCACCTAACCCGGACACTGAAGCTTTCTTT. The chain joins TRBV18 to TRBJ1-1, with D unresolved. Germline V lookup: CDR1 KGHSH, CDR2 LQKENI. This CDR3 has 13 residues. The V gene lost 3 bases and the J gene lost 3 bases, with 8 bases spanning the gap.

This clone was counted a few times. This chain joins TRBV28 and TRBJ2-5; tentatively, D is TRBD1 (6 bases). The V gene lost 3 bases and the J gene lost 4 bases, with 12 bases spanning the gap. This CDR3 has 14 amino acids. Germline-derived CDR1 and CDR2 are MDHEN and SYDVKM. This chain's CDR3 is CASSFGRGAETQYF. CDR3 nucleotide sequence: TGTGCCAGCAGTTTTGGCAGGGGTGCAGAGACCCAGTACTTC.

V usage is TRBV27 and J usage is TRBJ1-2; 7 bases agree with TRBD1. Germline assignment: CDR1 MNHEY and CDR2 SMNVEV (reference sequence). This CDR3 contains 13 residues. V shed 0 bases, J shed 5 bases, and the junction held 0 bases outside the gene matches. CDR3 in DNA: TGTGCCAGCAGTTTATCACAGGGGTATGGCTACACCTTC. It encodes CASSLSQGYGYTF.

The rearrangement uses TRBV5-1 and TRBJ2-2, with a possible D match to TRBD1 (6 bases). Germline loops: CDR1 SGHRS, CDR2 YFSETQ. The CDR3 extends over 19 amino acids. Trimming left V 0 bases short and J 4 bases short, with 22 bases between. CDR3 residues: CASSLAHDSQGSLTGELFF. The CDR3 nucleotides read TGCGCCAGCAGCTTGGCCCATGATTCACAGGGATCGCTCACCGGGGAGCTGTTTTTT.

This chain connects TRBV27 to TRBJ1-5, with 7 nucleotides matching TRBD1. The CDR3 contains 14 residues. Germline V gives CDR1 MNHEY, CDR2 SMNVEV (reference sequence). V trimming: 5 bases; J trimming: 5 bases; junction bases outside the gene matches: 6. The CDR3 protein is CASSVQGKDQPQHF. CDR3 in DNA: TGTGCCAGCAGTGTACAGGGGAAGGATCAGCCCCAGCATTTT.

The chain recombines TRBV6-1 with TRBJ2-7; D may be TRBD2 (6 bases). CDR1 and CDR2 (germline): MNHNS, SASEGT. The CDR3 is 16 residues long. The V end lost 0 bases, the J end lost 0 bases, and 12 bases lay between the germline ends. The CDR3: CASSEARRDVSYEQYF. Here the CDR3 DNA reads TGTGCCAGCAGTGAAGCGCGGCGGGACGTCTCCTACGAGCAGTACTTC.

CDR3 sequence: CASSGRTGGADSPLHF. CDR3 nucleotides: TGTGCCAGCAGCGGAAGGACAGGGGGCGCCGATTCACCCCTCCACTTT. The chain employs TRBV28 and TRBJ1-6, with TRBD1 matching over 11 bases. The CDR3 extends over 16 amino acids. Per the germline V gene, CDR1 is MDHEN and CDR2 is SYDVKM. After removal of 6 bases from V and 8 bases from J, the junction contained 9 bases not matched to a gene.

V is TRBV11-2 and J is TRBJ1-1, with D unresolved. V was shortened by 5 bases and J by 4 bases, with 11 bases between the two germline ends. The length of the CDR3 is 13 residues. Per germline, CDR1 SGHAT and CDR2 FQNNGV. The CDR3 region is CASSRAMGTEAFF. The CDR3 DNA follows: TGTGCCAGCAGCCGAGCGATGGGCACTGAAGCTTTCTTT.

V and J are TRBV9 and TRBJ2-5, with D possibly TRBD1 on 5 matching bases. CDR1 is SGDLS and CDR2 is YYNGEE in the germline V gene. Trimming pared 2 bases from V and 5 bases from J, leaving 13 bases between. The CDR3 is 14 residues long. CDR3 loop: CASSVQSGWETQYF. CDR3 sequence (DNA): TGTGCCAGCAGCGTCCAGTCAGGGTGGGAGACCCAGTACTTC.

The chain carries TRBV11-3 and TRBJ1-1, with 11 bases identical to TRBD1. There are 14 residues in the CDR3. Germline lookup yields CDR1 SGHNT and CDR2 YENEEA. Trimming removed 3 bases from V and 3 bases from J; junction bases left unmatched: 0. The CDR3 reads CASSLGQGDTEAFF. CDR3 nucleotide sequence: TGTGCCAGCAGCTTGGGACAGGGGGACACTGAAGCTTTCTTT.

The chain couples TRBV9 to TRBJ2-1, with 14 bases aligning to TRBD2. V was pared by 2 bases and J by 7 bases, with 5 bases of the junction left unmatched. Germline CDR1 SGDLS, CDR2 YYNGEE. The CDR3 is 16 amino acids. CDR3 coding DNA: TGTGCCAGCAGCGTGGGGACTAGCGGGAGTTGGAATGAGCAGTTCTTC. This gives the protein CASSVGTSGSWNEQFF.

The rearrangement joins TRBV19 to TRBJ1-2; unclear D gene. V lost 3 bases to trimming and J lost 8 bases, with 7 bases between them. CDR1 is LNHDA, CDR2 SQIVND, per germline (reference sequence). The CDR3 loop spans 11 amino acids. Here the CDR3 DNA reads TGTGCCAGTAGTATCGGGGTCGGCTACACCTTC. Amino acid sequence: CASSIGVGYTF.